The clone carrying this TCR beta chain was seen repeatedly, ten times or more. Using a J-beta primer mix together with a sample-barcoded 5' primer, a second PCR was run for about 7 to 12 cycles. Using its own MiXCR run on the 5' RACE reads, TCRdb lists one record per CDR3 protein. The data show fewer than 800,000 distinct CDR3 sequences, with 32% seen just once and over 15% held by the top ten. These data originate in a study of blood T cells in healthy people across ages. The CDR3 totals 16 residues. Unmatched junction bases numbered 5, after V lost 0 bases and J lost 5 bases. Per germline, CDR1 LGHNA and CDR2 YSLEER.

Specimen: blood. The origin of this receptor is a woman of 80 years or more in good health. The chain is built from TRBV4-3 and TRBJ2-2; TRBD2 aligns across 8 bases. The CDR3 DNA is TGCGCCAGCAGCCAAGACGGGGGGGCTCGAACCGGGGAGCTGTTTTTT. Protein product: CASSQDGGARTGELFF.